The 29 T cell receptor beta chains below come from one sample, sequenced in a study of blood T cells in healthy people across ages (dated by TCRdb to about 2015). Libraries were constructed by 5' RACE. A second PCR of about 6 to 11 cycles was run with a J-beta primer mix and a sample-barcoded 5' primer. TCRdb reanalyzed the raw reads on its own, using fastp at Q25 for trimming and MiXCR for clone calling, and kept in-frame beta chains. Here each entry gathers all rows of one CDR3 protein and keeps the most common genes and DNA. Within this sample are 1.5 million to 2 million distinct CDR3 sequences, with more than 35% of them counted one time only. The ten largest clones represent more than 20% of the sample. The sequencing sample was made of blood. These TCRs come from a human donor in good health.

V gene TRBV6-2 or TRBV6-3 combines with J gene TRBJ2-7; 7 bases align to TRBD2. Germline CDR1 reads MNHEY; CDR2 reads SVGEGT. The ends lost 0 bases at V and 2 bases at J; junction bases unmatched: 7. The CDR3 sequence is 16 residues long. The CDR3 DNA reads as TGTGCCAGCAGTTACTCGGGTGTACGGGGGGCCTACGAGCAGTACTTC. Amino acids: CASSYSGVRGAYEQYF.

The chain has TRBV4-3 and TRBJ2-1, with TRBD2 matching over 9 bases. The J segment lost 6 bases and the V segment lost 1 base, leaving 7 bases of the junction unmatched. This CDR3 contains 16 residues. Germline V gene data show CDR1 as LGHNA and CDR2 as YSLEER. CDR3 residues: CASSQVLGGGANEQFF. The CDR3 DNA reads as TGCGCCAGCAGCCAAGTTCTCGGCGGGGGGGCCAATGAGCAGTTCTTC.

The chain uses TRBV25-1 and TRBJ2-2, with D possibly being TRBD1 (6 bases). V was pared by 6 bases and J by 1 base, with 9 bases between. Germline V gene lookup returns CDR1 MGHDK and CDR2 SYGVNS. This CDR3 has 14 amino acids. CDR3 region: CASRTTGNTGELFF. As DNA, the CDR3 is TGTGCCAGCAGAACGACAGGGAACACCGGGGAGCTGTTTTTT.

A word on this clonotype: Since no conserved phenylalanine or tryptophan closes the CDR3, a read error is the likely cause. This rearrangement joins TRBV2 to TRBJ2-3, with a tentative D call TRBD1 (5 bases). There are 14 residues in the CDR3. The V and J ends lost 6 bases and 2 bases respectively, with 12 bases between them. Germline loops: CDR1 SNHLY, CDR2 FYNNEI. The DNA for the CDR3 is TGTGCCAGCAGCGACAGTAGTGTCACAGATACGCAGTATTGT. It is translated as CASSDSSVTDTQYC.

This clonotype turned up a few times. This chain joins TRBV28 and TRBJ1-2; D possibly corresponds to TRBD1 (6 bases). The CDR3 spans 14 residues. V was cut by 6 bases and J by 3 bases, with 14 bases left in between. In germline, CDR1 is MDHEN, CDR2 SYDVKM. The CDR3: CASSPGGADYGYTF. The DNA of the CDR3 is TGTGCCAGCAGCCCGGGGGGCGCTGACTATGGCTACACCTTC.

The chain uses TRBV20-1 and TRBJ2-5; the D gene is possibly TRBD1 (6 bases). Trimming shortened V by 7 bases and J by 4 bases, and 16 bases separated the two germline ends. The germline V gene has CDR1 DFQATT and CDR2 SNEGSKA (reference sequence). The CDR3 is made up of 13 amino acids. This CDR3 is CSVPPQGGETQYF. DNA for the CDR3: TGCAGTGTTCCACCACAGGGCGGAGAGACCCAGTACTTC.

CDR3 in amino acids: CSATGDFYGYTF. In nucleotides, the CDR3 is TGCAGCGCCACAGGGGATTTCTATGGCTACACCTTC. The chain uses TRBV29-1 and TRBJ1-2; TRBD1 agrees at 7 bases. The trim removed 7 bases at V and 4 bases at J, leaving 6 bases unmatched. This CDR3 spans 12 amino acids. The V gene's germline CDR1 is SQVTM and CDR2 ANQGSEA. Full variable domain (outside the CDR3, taken from reference TRBV29-1 and TRBJ1-2): SAVISQKPSRDICQRGTSLTIQCQVDSQVTMMFWYRQQPGQSLTLIATANQGSEATYESGFVIDKFPISRPNLTFSTLTVSNMSPEDSSIYLCSATGDFYGYTFGSGTRLTVV.

About this clonotype: A read error may produce the germline difference seen at one junction end. The rearrangement joins TRBV4-1 to TRBJ2-5; perhaps TRBD1 as D (7 bases). From germline, CDR1 is MGHRA and CDR2 YSYEKL. The CDR3 spans 15 residues. CDR3 loop: CASNQVAGGGETQYF. Here the CDR3 DNA reads TGCGCCAGCAACCAAGTGGCAGGGGGAGGCGAGACCCAGTACTTC.

The CDR3 DNA reads as TGCAGGCCCGGACAGGTCTCCTACAATGAGCAGTTCTTC. As protein: CRPGQVSYNEQFF. The genes are TRBV20-1 and TRBJ2-1; 7 positions match TRBD1. The CDR3 covers 13 residues. Germline loops: CDR1 DFQATT, CDR2 SNEGSKA (reference sequence).

This clonotype was counted a few times. The chain links TRBV15 to TRBJ2-1; TRBD2 might be the D (6 bases). The V gene lost 0 bases and the J gene lost 8 bases, with 14 bases spanning the gap. The CDR3 runs 15 residues. Germline CDR1 LNHNV, CDR2 YYDKDF (reference sequence). The CDR3 sequence is CATSREAGSIHEQFF. The CDR3 coding sequence is TGTGCCACCAGCAGAGAGGCGGGGTCGATACATGAGCAGTTCTTC.

This clonotype was detected only once. The V gene is TRBV6-5, the J gene TRBJ1-5; D is undetermined. CDR1 is MNHEY and CDR2 is SVGAGI in the germline V gene. The CDR3 consists of 15 residues. Trimming removed 8 bases from V and 3 bases from J, with 17 bases in between. The CDR3 nucleotides are TGTGCCAGCGGATACCCCGAAGGTGCCAATCAGCCCCAGCATTTT. This codes for CASGYPEGANQPQHF.

In the case of this clonotype: A junction boundary mismatches the germline segment, possibly from a read error. The rearrangement links TRBV7-3 to TRBJ2-3; D may be TRBD2 (5 bases). The CDR3 covers 13 residues. Germline values: CDR1 SGHTA, CDR2 FQGTGA. The CDR3 DNA sequence: TGTGTCAGCAGCCCGGACTCGTGGGATACGCAGTATTTT. This encodes CVSSPDSWDTQYF.

The rearrangement joins TRBV27 to TRBJ2-1, with 9 positions matching TRBD2. CDR3 length equals 16 residues. J lost 7 bases, V lost 6 bases, and 13 bases had no gene match. The germline V gene has CDR1 MNHEY and CDR2 SMNVEV (reference sequence). In nucleotides, the CDR3 is TGTGCCAGCAGCTTCATTGGGCGGGGGGGCCAAAATGAGCAGTTCTTC. It translates to CASSFIGRGGQNEQFF.

This clonotype was detected only a few times. The J gene is TRBJ1-5, the V gene TRBV5-1; 8 nucleotides align to TRBD1. V was clipped by 0 bases and J by 3 bases; unmatched bases: 2. This CDR3 comprises 15 residues. CDR1 and CDR2 from the germline V gene are SGHRS and YFSETQ. DNA of the CDR3: TGCGCCAGCAGCTTGGGGACAGGGATCAATCAGCCCCAGCATTTT. Translation: CASSLGTGINQPQHF.

V is TRBV28 and J is TRBJ2-2; D might be TRBD2 (6 bases). This CDR3 is built from 15 residues. From germline, CDR1 is MDHEN and CDR2 SYDVKM. V was clipped by 4 bases and J by 5 bases, with 14 bases between them. The CDR3 is CASSSAAGRTGELFF. The CDR3 coding sequence is TGTGCCAGCAGTTCGGCGGCAGGGAGGACCGGGGAGCTGTTTTTT.

CDR3 sequence reads: CASRRNPRGTGEAGELFF. The CDR3 DNA reads as TGTGCCAGCAGAAGGAACCCCCGAGGGACAGGGGAGGCCGGGGAGCTGTTTTTT. This chain connects TRBV7-3 to TRBJ2-2, with TRBD1 matching 10 bases. The CDR3 extends over 18 amino acids. After removal of 6 bases from V and 6 bases from J, the junction contained 16 bases not matched to a gene. The germline V gene encodes CDR1 SGHTA and CDR2 FQGTGA.

The chain joins TRBV7-2 to TRBJ2-4; the match to TRBD1 covers 8 bases. The ends lost 4 bases at V and 8 bases at J; junction bases unmatched: 10. From germline, CDR1 is SGHTA and CDR2 FQGNSA. The CDR3 loop spans 15 amino acids. The CDR3 reads CASSSPRGPWDIQYF. As DNA, the CDR3 is TGTGCCAGCAGCTCACCCAGGGGGCCCTGGGACATTCAGTACTTC.

J is TRBJ2-3 and V is TRBV7-3; 8 positions match TRBD1. The CDR3 extends over 14 amino acids. With V trimmed by 4 bases and J by 5 bases, 5 bases remained unmatched. Per the germline V gene, CDR1 is SGHTA and CDR2 is FQGTGA. The CDR3 sequence: CASSSRQGRDTQYF. DNA of the CDR3: TGTGCCAGCAGCTCGCGACAGGGGAGAGATACGCAGTATTTT.

The rearrangement uses TRBV7-3 and TRBJ1-1; the D gene is possibly TRBD1 (6 bases). Per germline, CDR1 SGHTA and CDR2 FQGTGA. Trimming cost V 5 bases and J 1 base, with 14 bases left between them. The CDR3 has 15 residues. Here the CDR3 DNA reads TGTGCCAGCAGCCGACAGGACGCAACGAACACTGAAGCTTTCTTT. Its protein product is CASSRQDATNTEAFF.

This clonotype came up a few times. This rearrangement joins TRBV7-9 to TRBJ1-4; 7 bases are a match to TRBD1. V dropped 4 bases and J dropped 8; count of bases not matched to a gene: 10. The CDR3 runs 15 residues. The germline CDR1 and CDR2 sequences are SEHNR and FQNEAQ (reference sequence). CDR3 loop: CASSSPDRPPEKLFF. The CDR3 bases are TGTGCCAGCAGCTCCCCGGACAGGCCACCCGAAAAACTGTTTTTT.

J is TRBJ2-1 and V is TRBV4-3; the D is unclear. This CDR3 is 15 amino acids long. The germline V gene encodes CDR1 LGHNA and CDR2 YSLEER. Trimming cost V 4 bases and J 4 bases, with 14 bases left between them. The CDR3 spells CASSPRGSGYNEQFF. CDR3 in DNA: TGCGCCAGCAGCCCCCGAGGCTCTGGGTACAATGAGCAGTTCTTC.

This chain uses TRBV11-1 with TRBJ2-5; tentatively, D is TRBD1 or TRBD2 (6 bases each). Trimming pared 5 bases from V and 5 bases from J, leaving 15 bases between. The CDR3 runs 14 residues. Germline CDR1 is SGHAT and CDR2 is FQDESV (reference sequence). The CDR3 DNA sequence: TGTGCCAGCAGCCCTCTCAAAGGGGGGGAGACCCAGTACTTC. Translated: CASSPLKGGETQYF.

This clonotype occurred many times. This rearrangement joins TRBV20-1 to TRBJ1-5; no clear D gene. This CDR3 spans 13 amino acids. Germline V gives CDR1 DFQATT, CDR2 SNEGSKA (reference sequence). Trimming removed 3 bases from V and 3 bases from J, with 9 bases in between. CDR3 coding DNA: TGCAGTGCTAGCCCCAGGTCCAATCAGCCCCAGCATTTT. It codes for CSASPRSNQPQHF.

This clonotype was picked up a small number of times. V gene TRBV20-1 combines with J gene TRBJ2-3; possible D gene TRBD1, 6 bases. The germline CDR1 and CDR2 sequences are DFQATT and SNEGSKA (reference sequence). The V end was cut by 8 bases, the J end by 3 bases, with 15 bases between. The CDR3 runs 13 residues. CDR3 DNA: TGCAGTATCGGACAGCCCCTTACAGATACGCAGTATTTT. This translates into CSIGQPLTDTQYF.

A few counts support this clonotype. This chain joins TRBV24-1 and TRBJ1-2, with a weak D call TRBD1 (6 bases). V was trimmed by 5 bases and J by 2 bases, leaving 11 bases between them. The V gene's germline CDR1 is KGHDR and CDR2 SFDVKD. The CDR3 covers 14 residues. CDR3 nucleotides: TGTGCCACCAGTGCTGAAGGGGGAAACTATGGCTACACCTTC. It is translated as CATSAEGGNYGYTF.

This clonotype was picked up a small number of times. This rearrangement joins TRBV5-1 to TRBJ1-2; D unclear. Germline V gene lookup returns CDR1 SGHRS and CDR2 YFSETQ. V was shortened by 2 bases and J by 3 bases, with 11 bases between the two germline ends. The CDR3 covers 14 residues. CDR3 in DNA: TGCGCCAGCAGCTTCCAAACTTGGGACTATGGCTACACCTTC. It translates to CASSFQTWDYGYTF.

The chain is built from TRBV6-1 and TRBJ2-7, with a weak D call TRBD1 (5 bases). This CDR3 has 14 amino acids. The germline V and J ends were trimmed by 4 bases and 2 bases, with 12 bases remaining between them. Germline V gene data show CDR1 as MNHNS and CDR2 as SASEGT. DNA of the CDR3: TGTGCCAGCAGTGGATTGGGGCACCCCTACGAGCAGTACTTC. This translates into CASSGLGHPYEQYF.

CDR3 DNA: TGTGCCAGCAATCCAGCAAGGGGGGGAGATGGCTACACCTTC. Amino acids: CASNPARGGDGYTF. The chain employs TRBV12-3 or TRBV12-4 and TRBJ1-2, with a weak D call TRBD1 (6 bases). The CDR3 covers 14 residues. The V gene lost 7 bases and the J gene lost 6 bases, with 18 bases spanning the gap.

The J gene is TRBJ1-5, the V gene TRBV12-3 or TRBV12-4; TRBD1 aligns across 8 bases. Trimming cost V 4 bases and J 9 bases; bases outside gene matches: 5. CDR3 length: 13 amino acids. The CDR3 nucleotides read TGTGCCAGCAGTTCAACAGGGGGGGGGCCCCAGCATTTT. The encoded protein is CASSSTGGGPQHF.